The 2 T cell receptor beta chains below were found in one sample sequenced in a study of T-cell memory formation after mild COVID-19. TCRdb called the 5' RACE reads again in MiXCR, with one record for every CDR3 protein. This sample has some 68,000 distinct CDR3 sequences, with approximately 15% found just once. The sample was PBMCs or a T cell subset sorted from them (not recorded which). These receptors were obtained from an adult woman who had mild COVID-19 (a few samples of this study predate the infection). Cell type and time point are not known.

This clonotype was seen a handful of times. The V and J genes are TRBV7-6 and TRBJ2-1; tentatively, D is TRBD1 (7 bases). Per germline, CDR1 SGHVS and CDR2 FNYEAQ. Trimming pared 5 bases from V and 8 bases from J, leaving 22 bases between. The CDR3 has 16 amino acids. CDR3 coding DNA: TGTGCCAGCAGCAGTTCGGGAGACAGGGTGGCCGATGAGCAGTTCTTC. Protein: CASSSSGDRVADEQFF.

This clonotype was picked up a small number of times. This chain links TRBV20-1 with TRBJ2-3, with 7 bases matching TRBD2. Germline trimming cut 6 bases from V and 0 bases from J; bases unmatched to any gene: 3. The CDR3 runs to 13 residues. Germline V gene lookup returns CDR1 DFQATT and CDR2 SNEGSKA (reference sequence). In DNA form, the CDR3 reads TGCAGTGCCGCGGGAGCTAGCACAGATACGCAGTATTTT. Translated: CSAAGASTDTQYF.